This T cell receptor (beta chain) emerged from a study of CD8 T cells in ankylosing spondylitis. CDR1 SEHNR and CDR2 FQNEAQ come from the germline V gene (reference sequence). With V trimmed by 3 bases and J by 3 bases, 7 bases remained unmatched. This CDR3 is 16 amino acids long. Scientists made TCR beta libraries using quantitative 5'-RACE with molecular barcodes. TCRdb fed the 5' RACE reads into MiXCR, producing one record per CDR3 protein. The table shows around 120,000 distinct CDR3 sequences, with approximately 15% occurring only once. The rearrangement joins TRBV7-9 to TRBJ2-3, with TRBD2 matching 9 bases. Sequencing input: blood, either unsorted or a sorted T cell fraction (not recorded which). The sequence was obtained from a female donor with ankylosing spondylitis or in good health (not recorded which). The CDR3 here is CASSFRYSGGTDTQYF. The CDR3 region has the DNA TGTGCCAGCAGCTTTCGGTATAGCGGGGGTACAGATACGCAGTATTTT.